Given below is one T cell receptor beta chain in context. This record belongs to a study of blood T cell repertoires in COVID-19. Turning to the study itself: Italy, Spain and the United States were the sources of the convalescent and acute COVID-19 samples. Sources were T cells, B-cell-depleted T cells, or PBMCs; the material itself was cDNA or gDNA.

V lost 2 bases and J lost 4, with 9 bases in between. The length of the CDR3 is 14 residues. Germline values: CDR1 LGHDT, CDR2 YNNKEL (reference sequence). Authors' processing steps: Using reference gene primer amplification, nucleated cell counts were estimated. Assay used: immunoSEQ multiplex PCR; TCRdb lists only in-frame clones, some missing. V and J calls and clone size are given by that table; D and trimming were obtained from the DNA. The repertoire holds 350,000 to 550,000 clones, with 75% to 90% as singletons. The TCR originated in a woman aged 25 to 39 with acute or convalescent COVID-19. The sequenced sample consisted of peripheral blood. The chain links TRBV3-1 (or the pseudogene TRBV3-2) to TRBJ2-1; maybe TRBD1 (5 bases). The DNA of the CDR3 is TGTGCCAGCAGCCAACAGGGTGCATACAATGAGCAGTTCTTC. It is translated as CASSQQGAYNEQFF.